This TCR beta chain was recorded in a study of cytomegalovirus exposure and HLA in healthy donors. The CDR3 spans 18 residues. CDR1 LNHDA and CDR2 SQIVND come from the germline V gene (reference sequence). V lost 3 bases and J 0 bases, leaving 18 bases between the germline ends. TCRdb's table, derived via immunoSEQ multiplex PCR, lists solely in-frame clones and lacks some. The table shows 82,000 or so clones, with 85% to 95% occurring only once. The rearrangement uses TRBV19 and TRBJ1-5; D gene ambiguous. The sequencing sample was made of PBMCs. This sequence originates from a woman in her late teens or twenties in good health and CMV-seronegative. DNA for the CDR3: TGTGCCAGTAGTATGCCGGGAGTAGACTTTTATAGCAATCAGCCCCAGCATTTT. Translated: CASSMPGVDFYSNQPQHF.